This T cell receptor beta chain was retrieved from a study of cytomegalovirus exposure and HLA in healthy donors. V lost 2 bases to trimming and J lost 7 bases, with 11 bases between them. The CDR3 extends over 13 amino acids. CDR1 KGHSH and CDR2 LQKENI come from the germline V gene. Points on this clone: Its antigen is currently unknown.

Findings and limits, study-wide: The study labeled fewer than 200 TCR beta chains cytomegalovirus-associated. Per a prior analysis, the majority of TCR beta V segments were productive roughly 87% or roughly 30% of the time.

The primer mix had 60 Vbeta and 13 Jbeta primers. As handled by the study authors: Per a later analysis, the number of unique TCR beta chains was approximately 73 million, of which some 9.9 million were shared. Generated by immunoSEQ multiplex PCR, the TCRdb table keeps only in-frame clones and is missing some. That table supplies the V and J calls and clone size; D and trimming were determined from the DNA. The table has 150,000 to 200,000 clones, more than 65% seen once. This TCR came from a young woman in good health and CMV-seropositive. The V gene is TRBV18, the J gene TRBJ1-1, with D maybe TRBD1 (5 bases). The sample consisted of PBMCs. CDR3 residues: CASSPDEQVEAFF. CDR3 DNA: TGTGCCAGCTCACCAGATGAACAGGTTGAAGCTTTCTTT.